The subject of this entry is one T cell receptor beta chain. The entry originates in a study of blood T cell repertoires in COVID-19. Study details: Acute-phase and convalescent COVID-19 samples originated in the United States, Italy and Spain.

Produced via immunoSEQ multiplex PCR; TCRdb's table is partial and in-frame only. The profile shows more than 12,000 clones, roughly 90% of them singletons. The trim removed 5 bases at V and 4 bases at J, leaving 6 bases unmatched. The CDR3 runs to 14 residues. Germline V lookup: CDR1 SGHTA, CDR2 FQGNSA. The V and J genes are TRBV7-2 and TRBJ2-3; TRBD2 aligns across 7 bases. The source material was peripheral blood. The sequence was obtained from a human donor in a cohort sampled during active COVID-19. The CDR3: CASSPRLAADTQYF. The CDR3 coding sequence is TGTGCCAGCAGCCCCCGCCTAGCGGCAGATACGCAGTATTTT.